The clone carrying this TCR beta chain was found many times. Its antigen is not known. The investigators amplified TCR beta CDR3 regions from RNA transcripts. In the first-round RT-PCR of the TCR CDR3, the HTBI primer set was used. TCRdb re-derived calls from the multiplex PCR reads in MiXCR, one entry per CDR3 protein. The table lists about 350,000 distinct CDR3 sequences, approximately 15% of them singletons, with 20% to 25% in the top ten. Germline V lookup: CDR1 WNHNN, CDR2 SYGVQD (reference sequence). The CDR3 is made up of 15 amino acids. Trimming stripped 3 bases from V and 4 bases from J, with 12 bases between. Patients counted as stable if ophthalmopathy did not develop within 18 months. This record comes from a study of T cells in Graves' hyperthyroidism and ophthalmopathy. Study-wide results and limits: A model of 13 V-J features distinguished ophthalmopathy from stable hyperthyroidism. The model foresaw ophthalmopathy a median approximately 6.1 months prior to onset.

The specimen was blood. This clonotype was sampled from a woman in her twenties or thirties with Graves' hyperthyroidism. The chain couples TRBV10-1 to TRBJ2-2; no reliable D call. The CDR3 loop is CASSDSQKTTGELFF. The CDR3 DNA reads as TGCGCCAGCAGTGACTCGCAAAAAACCACCGGGGAGCTGTTTTTT.